The clone carrying this TCR beta chain has only a few counts. Its antigen is currently unknown. V was cut by 1 base and J by 2 bases, with 3 bases left in between. The CDR3 is 11 residues long. Germline V gene data show CDR1 as GTSNPN and CDR2 as SVGIG (reference sequence). CD4+ T cells that had been cultured provided DNA sequenced with the Oncomine TCR Beta short-read assay. TCRdb recomputed calls from the PCR reads with MiXCR, one row per CDR3 protein. This sample has 15,000 or so distinct CDR3 sequences, with roughly 41% found just once. The sample is drawn from a study of vaccination and CD4 T cells after COVID-19. Overall study findings and caveats: The rise in median SARS-CoV-2-reactive clonotypes, from around 20 to 38, was not significant. Vaccine-specific clones in convalescent patients were spike mono-reactive in 304 of 307 cases.

Treatment: roughly 11-day PBMC culture with coronavirus spike peptide pools or control peptides (ViraFEST assay). This sequence joins TRBV30 and TRBJ2-7; unclear D gene. The input for sequencing was CD4+ T cells from blood, cultured in vitro, taken before SARS-CoV-2 vaccination. This sequence was found in a human donor who received a COVID-19 vaccine. The CDR3 loop reads CAWSAAYEQYF. The CDR3 nucleotides read TGTGCCTGGAGTGCCGCCTACGAGCAGTACTTC.